This T cell receptor beta chain appears in the sequencing data of a study of T cell responses to AZD1222 COVID-19 vaccine. This clone was seen only a few times. Antigen specificity is unknown. TCRdb's copy holds only in-frame clones and misses some; the assay was immunoSEQ multiplex PCR. The table includes under 200,000 clones, 88% detected once. Study findings and constraints: There were repertoire samples only from the period after the peak T cell response. With two AZD1222 doses given, Spike-specific TCR breadth and depth both rose.

CDR1 GTSNPN and CDR2 SVGIG come from the germline V gene (reference sequence). Germline trimming cut 2 bases from V and 5 bases from J; bases unmatched to any gene: 3. The CDR3 sequence is 14 residues long. The sample here was peripheral blood, taken on day 0 of AZD1222 vaccination. This chain links TRBV30 with TRBJ2-2; TRBD2 matches 9 bases. The source is an adult in good health. The CDR3 DNA reads TGTGCCTGGAGTTCCGGACTAGCGACCGGGGAGCTGTTTTTT. Its translation is CAWSSGLATGELFF.